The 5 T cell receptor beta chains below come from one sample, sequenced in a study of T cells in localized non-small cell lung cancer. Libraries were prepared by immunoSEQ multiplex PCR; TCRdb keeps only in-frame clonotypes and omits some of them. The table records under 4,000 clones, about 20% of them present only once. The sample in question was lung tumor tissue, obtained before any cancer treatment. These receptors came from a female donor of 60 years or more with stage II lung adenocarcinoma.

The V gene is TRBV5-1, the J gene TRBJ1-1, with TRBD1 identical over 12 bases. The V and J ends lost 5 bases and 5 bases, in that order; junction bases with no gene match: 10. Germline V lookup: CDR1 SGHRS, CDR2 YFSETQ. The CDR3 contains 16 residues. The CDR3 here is CASRPGQGALKTEAFF. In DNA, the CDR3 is TGCGCCAGCAGGCCGGGACAGGGGGCGCTTAAGACTGAAGCTTTCTTT.

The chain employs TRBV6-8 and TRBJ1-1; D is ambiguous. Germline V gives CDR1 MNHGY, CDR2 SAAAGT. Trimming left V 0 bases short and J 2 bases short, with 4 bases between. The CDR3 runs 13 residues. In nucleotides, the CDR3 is TGTGCCAGCAGTTACTCAAAAAACACTGAAGCTTTCTTT. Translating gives CASSYSKNTEAFF.

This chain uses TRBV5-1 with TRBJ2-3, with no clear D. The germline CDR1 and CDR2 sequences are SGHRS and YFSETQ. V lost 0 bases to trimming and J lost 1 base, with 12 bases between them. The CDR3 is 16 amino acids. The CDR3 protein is CASSLAFDGGTDTQYF. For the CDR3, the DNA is TGCGCCAGCAGCTTGGCTTTTGATGGGGGCACAGATACGCAGTATTTT.

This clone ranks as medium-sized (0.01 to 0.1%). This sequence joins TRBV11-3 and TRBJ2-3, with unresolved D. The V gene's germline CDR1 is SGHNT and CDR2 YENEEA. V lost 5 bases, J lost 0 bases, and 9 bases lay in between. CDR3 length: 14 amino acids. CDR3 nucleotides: TGTGCCAGCAGCCTACTGGTCAGCACAGATACGCAGTATTTT. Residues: CASSLLVSTDTQYF.

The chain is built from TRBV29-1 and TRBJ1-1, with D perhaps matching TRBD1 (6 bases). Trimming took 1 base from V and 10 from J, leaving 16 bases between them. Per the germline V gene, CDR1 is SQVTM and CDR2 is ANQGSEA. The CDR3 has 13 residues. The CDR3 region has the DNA TGCAGCGTTGAAGGGCGAAGACAGGCGTCAGCTTTCTTT. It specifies CSVEGRRQASAFF. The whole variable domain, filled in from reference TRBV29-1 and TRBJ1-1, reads SAVISQKPSRDICQRGTSLTIQCQVDSQVTMMFWYRQQPGQSLTLIATANQGSEATYESGFVIDKFPISRPNLTFSTLTVSNMSPEDSSIYLCSVEGRRQASAFFGQGTRLTVV.